This T cell receptor (beta chain) appears in the sequencing data of a study of beta chain features in type 1 diabetes. In the study overall: The number of sorted cells examined across all samples was around 110 million.

Overall study results and limits: When VDJ junctions were examined, type 1 diabetes patients showed fewer insertions and more deletions.

V shed 4 bases, J shed 1 base, and the junction held 10 bases outside the gene matches. Germline V lookup: CDR1 SGHDT, CDR2 YYEEEE. The CDR3 has 17 amino acids. This clone was seen only a few times. Its cognate antigen is unknown. Of the isolated RNA, all was reverse transcribed, and so the sequenced material was expressed TCRB transcripts. Data came from immunoSEQ multiplex PCR; TCRdb stores just in-frame clones and leaves some out. The data contain around 500,000 clones, roughly an eighth of them singletons. The source is a woman under 30 in good health. The V and J genes are TRBV5-6 and TRBJ2-4; TRBD1 aligns across 8 bases. The sample comprised naive CD4+ T cells from blood. CDR3 in amino acids: CASSPAPGQVAKNIQYF. The CDR3 nucleotides read TGTGCCAGCAGCCCTGCCCCGGGACAGGTGGCCAAAAACATTCAGTACTTC. The whole variable domain, remainder taken from reference TRBV5-6 and TRBJ2-4, is DAGVTQSPTHLIKTRGQQVTLRCSPKSGHDTVSWYQQALGQGPQFIFQYYEEEERQRGNFPDRFSGHQFPNYSSELNVNALLLGDSALYLCASSPAPGQVAKNIQYFGAGTRLSVL.